This T cell receptor (beta chain) was retrieved from a study of blood T cell dynamics during melanoma immunotherapy. As to time point: pre-treatment baseline. Some clones are missing from TCRdb's copy, which holds only in-frame ones; the method was immunoSEQ multiplex PCR. Found here are about 4,800 clones, about 90% of them singletons; the top ten hold 30% to 35%. The CDR3 has 14 residues. Trimming left V 3 bases short and J 5 bases short, with 11 bases between. Per germline, CDR1 SGHNT and CDR2 YYREEE (reference sequence). V usage is TRBV5-4 and J usage is TRBJ2-2, with D possibly being TRBD1 (6 bases). The sequencing used blood, collected from a patient treated with checkpoint blockade. The source of this sequence is a human donor with melanoma. The CDR3 loop reads CASSYTGQTGELFF. CDR3 nucleotides: TGTGCCAGCAGCTACACCGGACAGACCGGGGAGCTGTTTTTT.